This record concerns one T cell receptor beta chain sequence. The antigen remains unidentified. One end of the junction does not line up with germline, which may come from a read error. This entry is derived from a study of CD8+CD57+ T cells in acquired aplastic anemia. Looking at the study overall: The study obtained an average of roughly 2.9 ug of DNA from sorted CD4+ and CD8+ cells.

Whole-study findings and limits: Patient and control CD8+ Simpson's diversity was not significantly different.

An expansion of CD8+CD57+ cells by flow cytometry had been shown in patients chosen for sequencing. Each patient gave a blood sample that was collected before any therapy had been received. The germline V gene encodes CDR1 LNHDA and CDR2 SQIVND (reference sequence). CDR3 length equals 14 residues. Researchers used genomic DNA as the template to profile TCR beta VDJ and CDR3. TCRdb itself ran the reads through MiXCR, one entry per CDR3 protein. The table has approximately 170,000 distinct CDR3 sequences, around half seen once. V usage is TRBV19 and J usage is TRBJ2-3; D may be TRBD1 or TRBD2 (5 bases each). The sequence derives from a human donor with aplastic anemia. Specimen: sorted CD4+, CD8+, or CD8+CD57+ T cells (not recorded which) from PBMCs. For the CDR3, the DNA is TGTGCCAGTAGGGACGGGGCCGGCACAGGTACGCAGTACTTT. Translation gives CASRDGAGTGTQYF. The full variable domain, with the rest looked up from reference TRBV19 and TRBJ2-3, is DGGITQSPKYLFRKEGQNVTLSCEQNLNHDAMYWYRQDPGQGLRLIYYSQIVNDFQKGDIAEGYSVSREKKESFPLTVTSAQKNPTAFYLCASRDGAGTGTQYFGPGTRLTVL.